This TCR beta chain was captured by sequencing in a study of T cell responses to AZD1222 COVID-19 vaccine. TCRdb keeps only in-frame clones here, not all; method: immunoSEQ multiplex PCR. The sample holds 95,000 to 150,000 clones, approximately 85% seen once. Looked up from germline, CDR1 is LGHDT and CDR2 is YNNKEL (reference sequence). This CDR3 contains 14 residues. V lost 4 bases and J lost 4, with 10 bases in between. Broader study findings: The study reported that nearly half of spike-specific TCRs target unmutated variant regions. AZD1222 recipients seropositive at baseline numbered only six or seven. The CD4 TCRs associated with vaccination extended across spike and predominated at 160-218 and 743-854. The sample set comprised mostly white British donors with more females, and clonal diversity was possibly underestimated.

Worth noting for this clone: Its matching antigen is unknown.

The receptor was derived from an adult in good health. The V call is TRBV3-1 (or the pseudogene TRBV3-2), the J call TRBJ2-2; TRBD1 is a possible D gene (5 bases). This sample comprised peripheral blood, obtained on day 0 of AZD1222 vaccination. CDR3 in amino acids: CASSLRGSTGELFF. CDR3 DNA sequence: TGTGCCAGCAGCCTAAGGGGATCCACCGGGGAGCTGTTTTTT.